Listed below are T cell receptor beta chains from one sample, sequenced in a study of T cell clusters in autoimmune cytopenias. Reprocessing the multiplex PCR reads, TCRdb reports a single entry for every CDR3 protein and omits DNA. The table lists approximately 12,000 distinct CDR3 sequences. The sample also formed part of further work on T cell repertoires in aging, cancer and after chemotherapy.

The sample consisted of peripheral blood. These receptors all come from a human donor in good health. CDR3s include the opening cysteine and the closing phenylalanine or tryptophan. Size values are once, few and many counts, or a class for expanded clones, and some rows have none.

v_call	cdr3_length	clone_size	j_call	cdr3_aa
TRBV12-3/TRBV12-4	15	.	TRBJ1-3	CASSPGQAAGNTIYF
TRBV6-5	17	.	TRBJ1-2	CASGNLGRVGPNYGYTF
TRBV12-3/TRBV12-4	15	.	TRBJ1-6	CASRQPGTGASPLHF
TRBV11-2	15	.	TRBJ2-3	CASSDRGSDTDTQYF
TRBV10-3	16	.	TRBJ2-3	CAIGSRGSTSTDTQYF
TRBV12-3/TRBV12-4	12	medium-sized	TRBJ2-7	CASSLTGYEQYF
TRBV19	15	.	TRBJ2-1	CASSKLTSTYNEQFF
TRBV11-1	14	medium-sized	TRBJ2-3	CASSFSGLTDTQYF
TRBV5-6	15	.	TRBJ1-4	CASSPGLRGDEKLFF
TRBV6-5	15	.	TRBJ2-3	CASSYWTGLADTQYF
TRBV5-4	16	medium-sized	TRBJ2-2	CASSLPGRRSTGELFF
TRBV19	14	medium-sized	TRBJ2-3	CASSTRQGTDTQYF
TRBV11-3	13	.	TRBJ1-1	CASRDGKNTEAFF
TRBV18	15	.	TRBJ2-2	CASSPVTANTGELFF
TRBV19	16	medium-sized	TRBJ2-5	CASSPVGVGSRETQYF
TRBV12-3/TRBV12-4	16	.	TRBJ2-1	CASSPKRAGAGNEQFF
TRBV15	19	.	TRBJ2-3	CATSRDSRPGVLGTDTQYF
TRBV14	14	.	TRBJ2-3	CASSQEGNLGTQYF
TRBV5-4	16	medium-sized	TRBJ2-3	CASSSRYQHGTDTQYF
TRBV6-1	16	.	TRBJ2-6	CASSGFGRAGANVLTF
TRBV6-1	14	medium-sized	TRBJ2-7	CASSDGTGTYEQYF
TRBV6-5	16	.	TRBJ1-4	CASSSPGTGGGGKLFF
TRBV30	14	.	TRBJ2-5	CAWRSGLGAETQYF
TRBV5-6	14	.	TRBJ1-1	CASSVGTAYTEAFF
TRBV15	13	.	TRBJ1-1	CATSSYRGPEAFF
TRBV30	13	.	TRBJ2-2	CAWSVGVSGELFF
TRBV11-3	15	medium-sized	TRBJ2-5	CASSLEGARVETQYF
TRBV5-5	17	.	TRBJ2-7	CASSPLTGDTLSYEQYF
TRBV18	14	.	TRBJ1-5	CASSPQGQGQPQHF
TRBV5-1	14	.	TRBJ2-2	CASSLGLNTGELFF
TRBV30	14	.	TRBJ2-2	CAWRFTMNTGELFF
TRBV19	14	.	TRBJ2-7	CASSIAAGSYEQYF
TRBV10-3	16	.	TRBJ1-5	CAISDLEGSSNQPQHF
TRBV11-3	15	medium-sized	TRBJ2-7	CASSLDGGQAYEQYF
TRBV11-3	15	.	TRBJ2-7	CASSPGQGPYYEQYF
TRBV19	13	.	TRBJ2-7	CASRRGILGEQYF
TRBV5-7	17	.	TRBJ2-3	CASSRTTRLAGTDTQYF
TRBV11-3	15	.	TRBJ2-1	CASSARGVPEDEQFF
TRBV10-3	14	.	TRBJ1-1	CAISESPGNTEAFF
TRBV6-6	17	.	TRBJ1-6	CASSKPGQGPYNSPLHF
TRBV19	14	.	TRBJ1-2	CASSRGTADYGYTF
TRBV6-1	17	.	TRBJ1-4	CASRDLGRIATNEKLFF
TRBV12-3/TRBV12-4	16	medium-sized	TRBJ2-1	CASSRNPQAGGNEQFF
TRBV6-5	15	.	TRBJ2-7	CASSEYAGGFYEQYF
TRBV18	15	.	TRBJ2-1	CASSPLNQPGVEQFF
TRBV19	12	.	TRBJ2-5	CASRQGQETQYF
TRBV30	13	.	TRBJ1-1	CAYQTGGDTEAFF
TRBV30	13	.	TRBJ1-6	CAWRRGFDSPLHF
TRBV19	13	.	TRBJ2-2	CASSHQGGGELFF
TRBV15	13	.	TRBJ1-2	CATSTGGGYGYTF
TRBV6-1	15	.	TRBJ2-3	CASSEPGLSTDTQYF
TRBV5-6	11	medium-sized	TRBJ2-1	CASSFSNEQFF
TRBV27	13	.	TRBJ1-5	CASSFMINQPQHF
TRBV19	17	.	TRBJ2-2	CASSITLAGGLSGELFF
TRBV5-1	16	.	TRBJ1-1	CASSSYGTAANTEAFF